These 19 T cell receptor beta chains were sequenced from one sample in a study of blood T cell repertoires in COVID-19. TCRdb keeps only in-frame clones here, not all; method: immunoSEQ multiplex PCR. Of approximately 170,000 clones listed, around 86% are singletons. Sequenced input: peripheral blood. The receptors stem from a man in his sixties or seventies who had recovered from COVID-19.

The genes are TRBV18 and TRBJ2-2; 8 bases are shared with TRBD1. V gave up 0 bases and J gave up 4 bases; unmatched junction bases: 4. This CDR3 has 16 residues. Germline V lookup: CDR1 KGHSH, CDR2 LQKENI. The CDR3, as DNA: TGTGCCAGCTCACCACCGACAGGGGTAGTCACCGGGGAGCTGTTTTTT. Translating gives CASSPPTGVVTGELFF.

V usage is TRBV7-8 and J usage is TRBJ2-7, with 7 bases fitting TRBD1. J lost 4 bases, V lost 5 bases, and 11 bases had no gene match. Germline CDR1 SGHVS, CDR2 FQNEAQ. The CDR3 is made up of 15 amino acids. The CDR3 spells CASSITTGVPYEQYF. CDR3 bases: TGTGCCAGCAGCATAACAACAGGGGTTCCGTACGAGCAGTACTTC. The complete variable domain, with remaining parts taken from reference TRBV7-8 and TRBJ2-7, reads GAGVSQSPRYKVAKRGQDVALRCDPISGHVSLFWYQQALGQGPEFLTYFQNEAQLDKSGLPSDRFFAERPEGSVSTLKIQRTQQEDSAVYLCASSITTGVPYEQYFGPGTRLTVT.

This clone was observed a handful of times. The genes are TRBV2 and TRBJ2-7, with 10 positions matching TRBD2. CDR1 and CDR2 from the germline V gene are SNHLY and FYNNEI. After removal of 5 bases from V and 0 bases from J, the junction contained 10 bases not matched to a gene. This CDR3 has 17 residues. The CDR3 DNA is TGTGCCAGCAGTCGCCGGGTAGCGGGAGGTTCCTCCTACGAGCAGTACTTC. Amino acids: CASSRRVAGGSSYEQYF. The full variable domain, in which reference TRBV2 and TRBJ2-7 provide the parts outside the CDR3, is EPEVTQTPSHQVTQMGQEVILRCVPISNHLYFYWYRQILGQKVEFLVSFYNNEISEKSEIFDDQFSVERPDGSNFTLKIRSTKLEDSAMYFCASSRRVAGGSSYEQYFGPGTRLTVT.

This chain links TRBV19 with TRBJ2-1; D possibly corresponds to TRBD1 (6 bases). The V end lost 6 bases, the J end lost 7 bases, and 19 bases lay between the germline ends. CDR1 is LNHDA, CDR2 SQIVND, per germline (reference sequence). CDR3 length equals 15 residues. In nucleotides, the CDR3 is TGTGCCAGTAGCCTCCTGGACAGAGACCGGAATGAGCAGTTCTTC. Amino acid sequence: CASSLLDRDRNEQFF.

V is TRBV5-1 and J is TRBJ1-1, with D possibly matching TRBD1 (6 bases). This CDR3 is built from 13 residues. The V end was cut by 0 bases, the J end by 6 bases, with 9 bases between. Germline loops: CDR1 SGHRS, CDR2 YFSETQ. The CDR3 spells CASSLEWGPEAFF. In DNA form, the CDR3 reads TGCGCCAGCAGCTTGGAGTGGGGGCCTGAAGCTTTCTTT.

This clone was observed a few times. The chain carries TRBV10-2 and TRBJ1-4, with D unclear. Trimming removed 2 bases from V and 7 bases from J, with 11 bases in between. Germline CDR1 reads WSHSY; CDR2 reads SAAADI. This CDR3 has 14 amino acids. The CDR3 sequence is CASSEEGRGEKLFF. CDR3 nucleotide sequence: TGCGCCAGCAGTGAGGAGGGTCGAGGTGAAAAACTGTTTTTT.

CDR3 in DNA: TGTGCCAGCAGCTTGACAGGAGGCTCTGGGGCCAACGTCCTGACTTTC. This gives the protein CASSLTGGSGANVLTF. This chain joins TRBV11-2 and TRBJ2-6; tentatively, D is TRBD1 (6 bases). Germline assignment: CDR1 SGHAT and CDR2 FQNNGV. Trimming removed 3 bases from V and 0 bases from J, with 9 bases in between. The CDR3 spans 16 residues.

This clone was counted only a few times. The CDR3 DNA follows: TGTGCCTGGAGTGCGGGAGATGATCAGCCCCAGCATTTT. It yields the protein CAWSAGDDQPQHF. The chain employs TRBV30 and TRBJ1-5, with D hard to call. V gave up 1 base and J gave up 5 bases, with 9 bases separating them. This CDR3 comprises 13 residues. Germline lookup yields CDR1 GTSNPN and CDR2 SVGIG (reference sequence). The full variable domain, rest sourced from reference TRBV30 and TRBJ1-5, is SQTIHQWPATLVQPVGSPLSLECTVEGTSNPNLYWYRQAAGRGLQLLFYSVGIGQISSEVPQNLSASRPQDRQFILSSKKLLLSDSGFYLCAWSAGDDQPQHFGDGTRLSIL.

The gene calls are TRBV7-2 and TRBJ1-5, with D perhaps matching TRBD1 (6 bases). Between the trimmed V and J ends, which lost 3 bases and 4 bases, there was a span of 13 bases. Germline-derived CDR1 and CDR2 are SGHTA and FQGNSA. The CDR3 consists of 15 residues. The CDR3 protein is CASSFGGRVNQPQHF. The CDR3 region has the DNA TGTGCCAGCAGCTTTGGGGGCAGGGTGAATCAGCCCCAGCATTTT.

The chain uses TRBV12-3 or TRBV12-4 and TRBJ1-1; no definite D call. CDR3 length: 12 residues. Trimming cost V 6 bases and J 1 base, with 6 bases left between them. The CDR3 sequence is CASSLRNTEAFF. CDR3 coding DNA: TGTGCCAGCAGCCTTAGGAACACTGAAGCTTTCTTT.

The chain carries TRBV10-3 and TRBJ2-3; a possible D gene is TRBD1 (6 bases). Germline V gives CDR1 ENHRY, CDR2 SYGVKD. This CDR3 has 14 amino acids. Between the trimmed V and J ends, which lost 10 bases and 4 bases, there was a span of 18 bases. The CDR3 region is CATADTGPPDTQYF. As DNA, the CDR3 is TGTGCCACCGCCGACACAGGGCCCCCAGATACGCAGTATTTT.

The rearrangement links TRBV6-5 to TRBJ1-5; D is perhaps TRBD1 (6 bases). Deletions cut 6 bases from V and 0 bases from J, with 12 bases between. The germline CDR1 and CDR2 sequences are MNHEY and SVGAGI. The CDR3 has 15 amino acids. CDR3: CASSPQGISNQPQHF. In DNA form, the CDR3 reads TGTGCCAGCAGCCCACAGGGAATTAGCAATCAGCCCCAGCATTTT.

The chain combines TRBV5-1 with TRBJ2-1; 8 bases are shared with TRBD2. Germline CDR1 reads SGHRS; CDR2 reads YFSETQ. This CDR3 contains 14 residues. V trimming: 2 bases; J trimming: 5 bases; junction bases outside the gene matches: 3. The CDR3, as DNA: TGCGCCAGCAGCTTCGTAGCGGGGAACAATGAGCAGTTCTTC. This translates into CASSFVAGNNEQFF. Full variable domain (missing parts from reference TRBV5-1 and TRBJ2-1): KAGVTQTPRYLIKTRGQQVTLSCSPISGHRSVSWYQQTPGQGLQFLFEYFSETQRNKGNFPGRFSGRQFSNSRSEMNVSTLELGDSALYLCASSFVAGNNEQFFGPGTRLTVL.

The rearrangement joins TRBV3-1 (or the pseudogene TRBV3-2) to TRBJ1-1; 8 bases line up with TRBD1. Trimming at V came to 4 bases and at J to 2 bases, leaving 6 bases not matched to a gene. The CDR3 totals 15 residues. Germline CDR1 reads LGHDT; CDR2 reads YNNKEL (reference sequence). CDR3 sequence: CASSLWGQDNTEAFF. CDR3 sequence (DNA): TGTGCCAGCAGCCTATGGGGACAGGATAACACTGAAGCTTTCTTT.

CDR3 in DNA: TGTGCCAGCAGCGCGGGACTAGCGGGATCCTACGAGCAGTACTTC. It codes for CASSAGLAGSYEQYF. The rearrangement joins TRBV9 to TRBJ2-7, with 13 bases that match TRBD2. Germline lookup yields CDR1 SGDLS and CDR2 YYNGEE. The CDR3 is made up of 15 amino acids. V trimming: 3 bases; J trimming: 1 base; junction bases outside the gene matches: 1.

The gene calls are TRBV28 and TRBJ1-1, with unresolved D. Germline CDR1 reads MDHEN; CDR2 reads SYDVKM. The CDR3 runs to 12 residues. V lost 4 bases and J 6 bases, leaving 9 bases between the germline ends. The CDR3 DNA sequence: TGTGCCAGCAGTTCCCGGTTGTCTGAAGCTTTCTTT. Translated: CASSSRLSEAFF.

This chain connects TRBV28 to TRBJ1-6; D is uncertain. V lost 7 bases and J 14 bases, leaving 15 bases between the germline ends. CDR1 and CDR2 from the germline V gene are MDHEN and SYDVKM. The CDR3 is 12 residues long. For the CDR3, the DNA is TGTGCCAGCACCCCCTCGAGCGGAACCCTCCACTTT. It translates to CASTPSSGTLHF.

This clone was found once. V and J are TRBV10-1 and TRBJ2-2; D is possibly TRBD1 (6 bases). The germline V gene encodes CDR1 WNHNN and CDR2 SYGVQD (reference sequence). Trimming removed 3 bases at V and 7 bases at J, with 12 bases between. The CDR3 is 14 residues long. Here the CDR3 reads CASSDTGSSGELFF. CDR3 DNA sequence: TGCGCCAGCAGTGATACAGGGTCCAGCGGGGAGCTGTTTTTT.

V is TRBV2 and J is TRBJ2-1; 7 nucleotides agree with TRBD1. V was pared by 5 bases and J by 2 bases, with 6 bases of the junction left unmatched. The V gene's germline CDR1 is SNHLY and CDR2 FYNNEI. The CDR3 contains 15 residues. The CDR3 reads CASSLDRTTYNEQFF. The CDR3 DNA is TGTGCCAGCAGTTTGGACAGGACCACCTACAATGAGCAGTTCTTC.